The 3 T cell receptor beta chains below come from one sample, sequenced in a study of T-cell reconstitution after alpha-beta-depleted transplantation in children. Unique molecular identifiers were used to barcode this TCRbeta library. TCRdb reanalysed the PCR reads using MiXCR and keeps one entry per CDR3 protein. The sample shows roughly 790,000 distinct CDR3 sequences, 15% to 20% of them seen only once. The source was PBMCs, mostly from graft donor cells, collected 360 days after TCRalphabeta/CD19-depleted stem cell transplant. The receptors originated from a male patient younger than 18 who had a stem cell transplant for acute lymphoblastic leukemia, so the T cells may come from the graft donor.

The gene calls are TRBV11-1 and TRBJ2-7, with TRBD1 identical over 9 bases. The CDR3 totals 15 residues. Germline values: CDR1 SGHAT, CDR2 FQDESV (reference sequence). With 5 bases clipped from V and 0 bases from J, the junction kept 5 bases outside the gene matches. The DNA for the CDR3 is TGTGCCAGCAGCGACCGGGACAGGGCCTCCTACGAGCAGTACTTC. Protein sequence: CASSDRDRASYEQYF.

The genes are TRBV7-3 and TRBJ1-4; D uncertain. The CDR3 sequence is 14 residues long. Germline V gene sequence: CDR1 SGHTA, CDR2 FQGTGA. Deletions cut 5 bases from V and 8 bases from J, with 15 bases between. DNA of the CDR3: TGTGCCAGCAGCACCTCGGACGGGAAAGAAAAACTGTTTTTT. Protein: CASSTSDGKEKLFF.

This clonotype has a handful of counts. This chain's CDR3 is CASSQGPDSPLHF. In DNA form, the CDR3 reads TGTGCCAGCAGCCAAGGACCCGATTCACCCCTCCACTTT. V is TRBV3-1 and J is TRBJ1-6; D unclear. Trimming took 1 base from V and 8 from J, leaving 6 bases between them. Per germline, CDR1 LGHDT and CDR2 YNNKEL (reference sequence). The CDR3 extends over 13 amino acids.